The 12 T cell receptor beta chains listed next were all sequenced from one sample in a study of CD8+CD57+ T cells in acquired aplastic anemia. TCR beta VDJ and CDR3 profiling used genomic DNA as template. MiXCR, run by TCRdb on the reads, gives a single entry per CDR3 protein. The table lists about 170,000 distinct CDR3 sequences, about 64% of them singletons. The sequenced sample consisted of sorted CD4+, CD8+, or CD8+CD57+ T cells (not recorded which) from PBMCs. The receptors were sampled from a human donor in good health.

J is TRBJ1-1 and V is TRBV10-3, with 8 bases aligning to TRBD1. The length of the CDR3 is 15 residues. Germline trimming cut 4 bases from V and 6 bases from J; bases unmatched to any gene: 10. Germline V gene lookup returns CDR1 ENHRY and CDR2 SYGVKD. The CDR3: CAISGLPGQVSEAFF. CDR3 DNA sequence: TGTGCCATCAGTGGTCTCCCGGGACAGGTCTCTGAAGCTTTCTTT.

V is TRBV7-9 and J is TRBJ2-7; perhaps D is TRBD1 or TRBD2 (5 bases each). Germline loops: CDR1 SEHNR, CDR2 FQNEAQ (reference sequence). V lost 3 bases and J 2 bases, leaving 17 bases between the germline ends. The CDR3 loop spans 16 amino acids. CDR3 loop: CASSFATGGPAYEQYF. The CDR3 DNA reads as TGTGCCAGCAGCTTCGCGACTGGGGGACCGGCCTACGAGCAGTACTTC.

This clonotype came up once. The rearrangement joins TRBV9 to TRBJ1-2; TRBD1 matches 7 bases. CDR3 length: 16 amino acids. CDR1 SGDLS and CDR2 YYNGEE come from the germline V gene. The ends lost 0 bases at V and 3 bases at J; junction bases unmatched: 8. Here the CDR3 reads CASSVAETGMDYGYTF. DNA for the CDR3: TGTGCCAGCAGCGTAGCTGAGACAGGGATGGACTATGGCTACACCTTC.

As regards this clonotype: Relative to the germline gene, one junction end is altered; a read error may explain this. This chain uses TRBV14 with TRBJ1-3; D gene unclear. The germline CDR1 and CDR2 sequences are SGHDN and FVKESK. The CDR3 is 16 residues long. CDR3 nucleotides: TGTGCCAGCAGCCTCATGACGTCGATAAATGGAAACACCGTATATTTT. Protein sequence: CASSLMTSINGNTVYF.

This chain joins TRBV7-3 and TRBJ2-5; D unclear. V lost 1 base, J lost 4 bases, and 7 bases lay in between. The CDR3 loop spans 13 amino acids. Germline CDR1 reads SGHTA; CDR2 reads FQGTGA. This chain's CDR3 is CASSLKPRETQYF. Written as DNA, the CDR3 is TGTGCCAGCAGCTTAAAGCCGCGAGAGACCCAGTACTTC.

For the CDR3, the DNA is TGTGCCAGCTCACCGCGACAAAACCAAGAGACCCAGTACTTC. Its translation: CASSPRQNQETQYF. This chain joins TRBV18 and TRBJ2-5; D gene unclear. CDR1 is KGHSH and CDR2 is LQKENI in the germline V gene. This CDR3 has 14 residues. Trimming cost V 3 bases and J 0 bases, with 8 bases left between them.

In this sample, this clonotype turned up many times. V and J are TRBV29-1 and TRBJ1-2, with D maybe TRBD1 (6 bases). V gave up 6 bases and J gave up 3 bases, with 11 bases separating them. CDR3 length: 12 residues. Per germline, CDR1 SQVTM and CDR2 ANQGSEA. The CDR3 spells CSVRGDHYGYTF. The CDR3 region has the DNA TGCAGCGTGAGGGGGGATCACTATGGCTACACCTTC.

Points on this clonotype: A read error may account for a junction end that differs from germline. The chain is built from TRBV2 and TRBJ1-2; D is ambiguous. The V gene's germline CDR1 is SNHLY and CDR2 FYNNEI. This CDR3 has 16 residues. Here the CDR3 reads CASGEALSGGVNGCTF. CDR3 DNA: TGTGCCAGCGGTGAAGCGCTTAGTGGTGGGGTGAATGGCTGCACCTTC.

The chain links TRBV5-5 to TRBJ1-5; TRBD1 aligns across 9 bases. The CDR3 sequence is 14 residues long. Germline CDR1 reads SGHKS; CDR2 reads YYEKEE (reference sequence). V lost 2 bases and J lost 7; bases outside the gene matches: 4. CDR3 sequence reads: CASSFTGGGQPQHF. The CDR3 DNA sequence: TGTGCCAGCAGCTTTACAGGGGGCGGGCAGCCCCAGCATTTT.

The chain uses TRBV7-8 and TRBJ2-1; the match to TRBD1 covers 7 bases. V lost 0 bases and J lost 5; bases outside the gene matches: 7. Per the germline V gene, CDR1 is SGHVS and CDR2 is FQNEAQ. The CDR3 is 16 amino acids. The CDR3: CASSLAGGQGDNEQFF. The CDR3 bases are TGTGCCAGCAGCTTAGCCGGCGGCCAGGGGGACAATGAGCAGTTCTTC.

A note on this clonotype: The conserved closing phenylalanine or tryptophan is absent in this CDR3, likely reflecting a read error. The DNA is omitted, as the CDR3 cannot be located on it reliably, and the CDR3 follows TCRdb's listing. The rearrangement joins TRBV20-1 to TRBJ2-5; the table's TRBD2 call for D was not verified on the DNA. Germline CDR1 DFQATT, CDR2 SNEGSKA (reference sequence). The CDR3 spans 8 amino acids, including both terminal residues. This CDR3 reads CSAPTGTS.

The chain is built from TRBV24-1 and TRBJ2-1; 7 bases align to TRBD2. Germline loops: CDR1 KGHDR, CDR2 SFDVKD. This CDR3 has 14 residues. After removal of 4 bases from V and 9 bases from J, the junction contained 8 bases not matched to a gene. The CDR3 sequence: CATSETSWGGEQFF. In DNA, the CDR3 is TGTGCCACCAGTGAGACTAGTTGGGGGGGTGAGCAGTTCTTC.